This T cell receptor (beta chain) was recovered during a study of early T cells in non-severe SARS-CoV-2 infection (dated by TCRdb to the early 2020s). For the wider study: Because TCR sequencing was done on bulk RNA from unsorted whole blood, the alpha and beta chains could not be paired.

Library generation was performed with 5' RACE. Sequencing instrument: NextSeq 500. Unique molecular identifiers were attached to individual cDNA molecules in the TCR library protocol so that sequencing error and PCR bias could be corrected. Both TCR alpha and beta chains were sequenced, and tight co-correlation was observed between alpha and beta sequence abundances in each sample. Concerning the study's data processing: V gene, J gene and CDR3 annotation of TCR sequences was performed with Decombinator V4. TCRs were defined as expanded if a significant change between any two time points was detected under a Poisson model with p below 0.0001. TCR abundances were normalised to the total number of TCRs sequenced in each sample and reported as counts per million. TRAV1-2 paired with TRAJ12, TRAJ20 or TRAJ33 defined MAIT TCRs, while TRAV10 paired with TRAJ18 defined iNKT TCRs. A search of VDJdb, accessed on 1 November 2021, was run for TCRs annotated to CMV, EBV and SARS-CoV-2, with TCRs annotated for multiple antigens excluded. TCRdb passed the public sequencing reads through fastp at Q25 and MiXCR, retaining productive beta sequences. Rows merge per CDR3 protein into single entries with the most common DNA and genes. These V and J calls rely on TCRdb rather than the paper's analysis. The sample records around 25,000 distinct CDR3 sequences, roughly 4% of which are singletons. About 9.3% of the sample is held by the ten biggest clonotypes.

A case-control design nested within a healthcare worker cohort in London, UK, was used, with weekly nasopharyngeal swab PCR tests and blood sampling performed. Healthcare workers were enrolled in the week of the UK lockdown, from 23 to 31 March 2020, and were followed every week for up to roughly 15 weeks. Overall study results and their limits: VDJdb matching was skewed toward anti-spike CD8 responses and likely underestimated virus-specific expansions by missing private and CD4 specificities.

This clonotype was seen ten or more times. Its antigen remains unidentified. Per-base qualities were not stored, and no clone one base away is much larger. From a lookup of the germline V gene, CDR1 and CDR2 are MGHRA and YSYEKL. Taken from cysteine to phenylalanine, the CDR3 has 13 residues. This entry keeps only the CDR3 DNA: 39 bases, framed from base 1. V loses 4 bases at its end and J loses 4 bases; junction bases beyond the gene matches: 2. The rearrangement combines TRBV4-1 with TRBJ2-3; the central 7 bases match TRBD2. Sequences were obtained from whole blood. This TCR came from an adult who was a healthcare worker with PCR-confirmed SARS-CoV-2 infection or an uninfected control (not recorded which). CDR3 region: CASSPGLADTQYF. The DNA sequence is TGCGCCAGCAGCCCTGGACTAGCAGATACGCAGTATTTT.